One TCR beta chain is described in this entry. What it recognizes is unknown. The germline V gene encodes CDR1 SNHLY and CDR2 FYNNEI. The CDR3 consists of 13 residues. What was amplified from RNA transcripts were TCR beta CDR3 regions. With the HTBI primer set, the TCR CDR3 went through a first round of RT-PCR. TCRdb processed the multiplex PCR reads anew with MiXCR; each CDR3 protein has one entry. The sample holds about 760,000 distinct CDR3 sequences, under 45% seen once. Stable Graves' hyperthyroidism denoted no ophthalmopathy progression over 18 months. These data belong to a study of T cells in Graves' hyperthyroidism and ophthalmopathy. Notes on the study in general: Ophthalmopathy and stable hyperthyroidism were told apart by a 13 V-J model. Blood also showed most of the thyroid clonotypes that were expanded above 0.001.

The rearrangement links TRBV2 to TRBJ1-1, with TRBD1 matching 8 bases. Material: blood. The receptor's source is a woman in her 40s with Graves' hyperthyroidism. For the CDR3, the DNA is TGTGCTACAGAAGGACAGGGTGACACTGAAGCTTTCTTT. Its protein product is CATEGQGDTEAFF.